The 8 T cell receptor beta chains listed next were all sequenced from one sample in a study of blood T cell repertoires in COVID-19. The method was immunoSEQ multiplex PCR; TCRdb's version includes in-frame clones alone and lacks a portion of them. Of a few hundred thousand clones listed, more than 75% are singletons. The material sequenced was PBMCs or T cells enriched from blood (not recorded which). These TCRs come from a woman aged 55-69 years in a cohort exposed to, infected with or recovered from COVID-19 (not recorded which).

This sequence joins TRBV5-8 and TRBJ1-6; D is uncertain. Trimming cost V 5 bases and J 7 bases, with 7 bases left between them. The CDR3 loop spans 12 amino acids. Germline V gene sequence: CDR1 SGHTS, CDR2 YDEGEE. The CDR3 bases are TGTGCCAGCAGGTACACGAATTCACCCCTCCACTTT. This gives the protein CASRYTNSPLHF.

The V and J genes are TRBV19 and TRBJ1-1; 10 bases are shared with TRBD1. This CDR3 has 15 amino acids. CDR1 LNHDA and CDR2 SQIVND come from the germline V gene (reference sequence). After removal of 4 bases from V and 2 bases from J, the junction contained 4 bases not matched to a gene. CDR3 sequence (DNA): TGTGCCAGTAGTACACGGACAGGGGGAAACACTGAAGCTTTCTTT. Protein sequence: CASSTRTGGNTEAFF.

This clone was seen a few times. V usage is TRBV18 and J usage is TRBJ2-7; tentatively, D is TRBD1 (7 bases). From germline, CDR1 is KGHSH and CDR2 LQKENI. This CDR3 contains 14 residues. V was clipped by 3 bases and J by 3 bases, with 12 bases between them. The CDR3 DNA follows: TGTGCCAGCTCACCCGCGGGACAGTACTACGAGCAGTACTTC. Its translation: CASSPAGQYYEQYF.

The V and J genes are TRBV6-6 and TRBJ2-5, with 8 bases matching TRBD1. The V gene end was trimmed by 4 bases and the J gene end by 6 bases; junction bases not matched to a gene: 7. From germline, CDR1 is MNHNY and CDR2 SVGAGI (reference sequence). The CDR3 is 14 residues long. CDR3 sequence (DNA): TGTGCCAGCAGTTCTCCAGGGGGCCGGAAGACCCAGTACTTC. Protein product: CASSSPGGRKTQYF.

V usage is TRBV9 and J usage is TRBJ2-5; weak D call: TRBD2 (7 bases). CDR1 is SGDLS and CDR2 is YYNGEE in the germline V gene. CDR3 length: 14 amino acids. The V end lost 3 bases, the J end lost 2 bases, and 11 bases lay between the germline ends. The CDR3, as DNA: TGTGCCAGCAGCGGGGGGGGCTGGCAAGAGACCCAGTACTTC. Translating gives CASSGGGWQETQYF.

This chain links TRBV29-1 with TRBJ1-5, with D possibly being TRBD1 (6 bases). Germline V gives CDR1 SQVTM, CDR2 ANQGSEA. The CDR3 runs to 13 residues. Trimming took off 6 bases at V and 6 bases at J, with 15 bases between the two ends. The CDR3 nucleotides are TGCAGCGTCGTAACAGGGATAGGTCAGCCCCAGCATTTT. It codes for CSVVTGIGQPQHF.

The genes are TRBV5-1 and TRBJ1-1; D call uncertain. The V gene lost 0 bases and the J gene lost 0 bases, with 6 bases spanning the gap. This CDR3 is built from 14 residues. The V gene's germline CDR1 is SGHRS and CDR2 YFSETQ. The CDR3 DNA follows: TGCGCCAGCAGCTTGGAGAGGGTGAACACTGAAGCTTTCTTT. Translating it yields CASSLERVNTEAFF.

V gene TRBV4-1 combines with J gene TRBJ1-2, with 7 positions matching TRBD1. Germline lookup yields CDR1 MGHRA and CDR2 YSYEKL. The CDR3 totals 19 residues. V dropped 1 base and J dropped 0; count of bases not matched to a gene: 14. Written as DNA, the CDR3 is TGCGCCAGCAGCCAAGTAGCCCAGGGGGAAACGCGGACTAACTATGGCTACACCTTC. The encoded protein is CASSQVAQGETRTNYGYTF.